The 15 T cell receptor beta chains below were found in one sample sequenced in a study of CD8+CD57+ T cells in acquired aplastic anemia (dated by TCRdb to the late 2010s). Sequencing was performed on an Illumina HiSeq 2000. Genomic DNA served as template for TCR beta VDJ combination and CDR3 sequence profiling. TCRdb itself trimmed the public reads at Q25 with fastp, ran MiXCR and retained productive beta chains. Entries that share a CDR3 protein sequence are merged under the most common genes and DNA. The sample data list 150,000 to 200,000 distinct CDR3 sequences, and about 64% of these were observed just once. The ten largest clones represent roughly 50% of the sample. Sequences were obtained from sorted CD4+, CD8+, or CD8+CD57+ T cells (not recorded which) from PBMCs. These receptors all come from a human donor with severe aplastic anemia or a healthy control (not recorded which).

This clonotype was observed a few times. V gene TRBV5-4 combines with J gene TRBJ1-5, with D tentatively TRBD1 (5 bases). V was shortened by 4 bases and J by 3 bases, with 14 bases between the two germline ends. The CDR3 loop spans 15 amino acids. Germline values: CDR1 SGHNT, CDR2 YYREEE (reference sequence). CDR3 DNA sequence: TGTGCCAGCAGCCCGACCGACAGTTACAATCAGCCCCAGCATTTT. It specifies CASSPTDSYNQPQHF.

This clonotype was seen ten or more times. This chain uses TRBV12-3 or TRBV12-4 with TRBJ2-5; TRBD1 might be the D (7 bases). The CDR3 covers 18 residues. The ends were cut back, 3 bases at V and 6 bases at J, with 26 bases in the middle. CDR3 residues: CASSFLKGGGDRRKTQYF. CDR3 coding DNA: TGTGCCAGCAGTTTCCTCAAAGGGGGCGGGGACCGCCGGAAGACCCAGTACTTC.

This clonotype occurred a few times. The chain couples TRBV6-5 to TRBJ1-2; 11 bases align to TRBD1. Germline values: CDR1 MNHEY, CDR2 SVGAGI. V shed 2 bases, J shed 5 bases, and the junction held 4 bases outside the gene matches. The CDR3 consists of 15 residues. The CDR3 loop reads CASSYGGTGGYGYTF. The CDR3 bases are TGTGCCAGCAGTTACGGCGGGACAGGGGGATATGGCTACACCTTC.

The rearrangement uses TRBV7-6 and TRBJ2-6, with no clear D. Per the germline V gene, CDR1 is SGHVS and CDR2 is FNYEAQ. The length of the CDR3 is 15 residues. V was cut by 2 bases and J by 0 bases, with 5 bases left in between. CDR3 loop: CASSLPHSGANVLTF. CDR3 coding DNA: TGTGCCAGCAGCTTACCCCACTCTGGGGCCAACGTCCTGACTTTC.

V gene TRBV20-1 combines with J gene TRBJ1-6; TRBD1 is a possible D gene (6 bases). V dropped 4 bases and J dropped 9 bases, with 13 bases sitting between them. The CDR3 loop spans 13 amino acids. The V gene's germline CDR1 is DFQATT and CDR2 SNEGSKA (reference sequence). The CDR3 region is CSANDRLSSPLHF. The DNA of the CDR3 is TGCAGTGCTAATGACAGGTTGAGTTCACCCCTCCACTTT.

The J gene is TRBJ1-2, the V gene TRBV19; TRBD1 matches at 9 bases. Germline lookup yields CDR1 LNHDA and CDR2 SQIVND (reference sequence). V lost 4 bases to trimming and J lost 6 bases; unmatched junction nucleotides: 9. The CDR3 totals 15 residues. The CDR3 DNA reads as TGTGCCAGTAGTAGCGCACGGACAGGGGAACATGGCTACACCTTC. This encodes CASSSARTGEHGYTF.

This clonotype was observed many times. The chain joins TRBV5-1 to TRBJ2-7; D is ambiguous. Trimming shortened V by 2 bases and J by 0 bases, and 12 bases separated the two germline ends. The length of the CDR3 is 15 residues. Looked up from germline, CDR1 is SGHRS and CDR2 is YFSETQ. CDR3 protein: CASSLEYRSSYEQYF. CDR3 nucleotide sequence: TGCGCCAGCAGCTTAGAGTACCGTAGCTCCTACGAGCAGTACTTC.

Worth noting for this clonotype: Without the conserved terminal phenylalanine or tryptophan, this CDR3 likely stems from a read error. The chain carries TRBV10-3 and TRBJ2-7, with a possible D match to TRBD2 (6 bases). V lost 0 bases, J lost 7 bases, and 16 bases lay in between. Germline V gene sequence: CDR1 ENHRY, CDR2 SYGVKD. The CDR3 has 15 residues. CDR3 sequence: CAISESRPGGEEQYL. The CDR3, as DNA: TGTGCCATCAGTGAGTCGAGACCCGGAGGGGAAGAGCAGTACCTC.

In DNA form, the CDR3 reads TGCGCCAGCAGCCGGGGGCCGTATCAAGAGACCCAGTACTTC. It specifies CASSRGPYQETQYF. V and J are TRBV5-1 and TRBJ2-5, with D possibly being TRBD1 or TRBD2 (6 bases each). Germline CDR1 and CDR2: SGHRS and YFSETQ. CDR3 size: 14 residues. Trimming cost V 4 bases and J 2 bases, with 12 bases left between them.

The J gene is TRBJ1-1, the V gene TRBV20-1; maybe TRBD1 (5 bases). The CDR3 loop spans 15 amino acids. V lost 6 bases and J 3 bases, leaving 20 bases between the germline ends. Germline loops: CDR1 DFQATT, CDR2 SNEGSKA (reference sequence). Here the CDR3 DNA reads TGCAGTGCCGCGGGACTAGATGGGCCCGACACTGAAGCTTTCTTT. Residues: CSAAGLDGPDTEAFF.

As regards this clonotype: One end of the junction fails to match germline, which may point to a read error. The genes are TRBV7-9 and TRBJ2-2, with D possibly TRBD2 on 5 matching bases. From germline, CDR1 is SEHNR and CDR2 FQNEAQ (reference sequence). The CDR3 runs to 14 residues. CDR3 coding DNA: TGTGCCAGCAGCTTAGGAAGATCCGACGGGGAGCTGCTTTTT. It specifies CASSLGRSDGELLF. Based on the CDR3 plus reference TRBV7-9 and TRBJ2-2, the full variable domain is DTGVSQNPRHKITKRGQNVTFRCDPISEHNRLYWYRQTLGQGPEFLTYFQNEAQLEKSRLLSDRFSAERPKGSFSTLEIQRTEQGDSAMYLCASSLGRSDGELLFGEGSRLTVL.

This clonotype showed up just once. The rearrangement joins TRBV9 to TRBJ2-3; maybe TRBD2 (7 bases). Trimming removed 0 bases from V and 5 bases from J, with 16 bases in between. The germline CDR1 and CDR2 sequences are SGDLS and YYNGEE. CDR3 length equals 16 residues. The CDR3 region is CASSVDLGGGQDTQYF. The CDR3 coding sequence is TGTGCCAGCAGCGTAGATTTAGGGGGAGGGCAAGATACGCAGTATTTT.

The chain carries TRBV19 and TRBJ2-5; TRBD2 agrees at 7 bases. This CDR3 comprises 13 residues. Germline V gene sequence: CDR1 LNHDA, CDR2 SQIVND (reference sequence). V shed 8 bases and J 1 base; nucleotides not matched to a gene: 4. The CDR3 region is CASRSGGQETQYF. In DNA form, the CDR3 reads TGTGCCAGTCGTTCGGGAGGCCAAGAGACCCAGTACTTC.

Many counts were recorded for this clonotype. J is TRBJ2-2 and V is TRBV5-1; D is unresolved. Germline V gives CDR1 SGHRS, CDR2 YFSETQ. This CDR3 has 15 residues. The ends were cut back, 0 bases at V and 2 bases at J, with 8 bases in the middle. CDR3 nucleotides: TGCGCCAGCAGCTTGGGGGTCGGAAACACCGGGGAGCTGTTTTTT. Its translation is CASSLGVGNTGELFF.

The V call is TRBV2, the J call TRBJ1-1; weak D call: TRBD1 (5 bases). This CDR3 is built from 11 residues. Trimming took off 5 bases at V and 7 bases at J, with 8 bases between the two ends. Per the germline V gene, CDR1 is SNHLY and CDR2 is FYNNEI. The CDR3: CASSPTGEAFF. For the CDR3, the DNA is TGTGCCAGCAGTCCAACAGGTGAAGCTTTCTTT.